This entry lists 27 T cell receptor beta chains sequenced from one sample in a study of cytomegalovirus exposure and HLA in healthy donors. Amplification used 60 Vbeta primers and 13 Jbeta primers. Using immunoSEQ multiplex PCR, the repertoire was profiled, and TCRdb retains in-frame clones only, with some absent. The sample shows about 80,000 clones, over 75% of them seen only once. Sequencing was done on a sample of PBMCs. The origin of the receptors is a human donor in good health.

The V gene is TRBV5-6, the J gene TRBJ2-1; 8 bases align to TRBD2. Germline assignment: CDR1 SGHDT and CDR2 YYEEEE. Unmatched junction bases numbered 12, after V lost 0 bases and J lost 10 bases. The CDR3 sequence is 16 residues long. In DNA, the CDR3 is TGTGCCAGCAGCTTGGGTCTAGCGGGCGCCAGGGCCGAGCAGTTCTTC. Amino acid sequence: CASSLGLAGARAEQFF.

With regard to this clone: The junction shows a germline mismatch at one end, possibly a read error. The chain uses TRBV27 and TRBJ1-5; D may be TRBD1 (5 bases). Germline V gene data show CDR1 as MNHEY and CDR2 as SMNVEV (reference sequence). The CDR3 spans 16 residues. The CDR3 DNA reads TGTGCCAGCCGTTCAGGGTTGGCAGGCCTCAATCAGCCCCAGAATTTT. This sequence encodes CASRSGLAGLNQPQNF.

The rearrangement joins TRBV5-4 to TRBJ1-2; TRBD1 agrees at 7 bases. The junction had 7 bases not matched to a gene; V was cut back by 2 bases and J by 6 bases. The V gene's germline CDR1 is SGHNT and CDR2 YYREEE (reference sequence). The CDR3 length is 14 residues. The CDR3 coding sequence is TGTGCCAGCAGCTTTACAGGGGAAATCGATGGCTACACCTTC. Its protein product is CASSFTGEIDGYTF.

The chain carries TRBV5-1 and TRBJ2-5, with 10 bases matching TRBD2. V gave up 1 base and J gave up 2 bases; unmatched junction bases: 5. CDR1 and CDR2 (germline): SGHRS, YFSETQ. The CDR3 is 16 residues long. Written as DNA, the CDR3 is TGCGCCAGCAGCTTGAGGGCTAGCGGGGGACAAGAGACCCAGTACTTC. It codes for CASSLRASGGQETQYF.

Of note for this clone: One junction end disagrees with the germline gene, perhaps due to a read error. The J gene is TRBJ1-4, the V gene TRBV6-5; TRBD1 aligns across 8 bases. Germline CDR1 reads MNHEY; CDR2 reads SVGAGI. The CDR3 runs 13 residues. The CDR3 spells CASGQGGDEKLLF. CDR3 DNA sequence: TGTGCCAGCGGACAGGGTGGGGATGAAAAACTGCTTTTT.

This chain links TRBV18 with TRBJ2-1; 12 nucleotides line up with TRBD2. CDR3 size: 16 residues. Per the germline V gene, CDR1 is KGHSH and CDR2 is LQKENI. V lost 6 bases to trimming and J lost 6 bases; unmatched junction nucleotides: 9. The CDR3 loop reads CASSTATSGGPNEQFF. In DNA form, the CDR3 reads TGTGCCAGCTCCACTGCGACTAGCGGGGGACCCAATGAGCAGTTCTTC.

The chain joins TRBV6-4 to TRBJ2-5, with 9 bases identical to TRBD2. The end of the DNA aligns better with TRBJ2-7, so the J call may be wrong. Per the germline V gene, CDR1 is MRHNA and CDR2 is SNTAGT. This CDR3 comprises 17 residues. The CDR3 sequence: CASSDPGGTSGSHEQYF. CDR3 bases: TGTGCCAGCAGTGACCCCGGCGGAACTAGCGGGTCCCACGAGCAGTACTTC.

This clone was recorded only once. V is TRBV10-1 and J is TRBJ1-2, with TRBD1 matching 9 bases. Germline CDR1 and CDR2: WNHNN and SYGVQD (reference sequence). The CDR3 loop spans 14 amino acids. Trimming removed 2 bases from V and 8 bases from J; junction bases left unmatched: 6. The CDR3 reads CASSETVTGGGYTF. For the CDR3, the DNA is TGCGCCAGCAGTGAGACAGTGACAGGGGGAGGCTACACCTTC.

J is TRBJ2-5 and V is TRBV27, with 14 bases identical to TRBD2. CDR1 MNHEY and CDR2 SMNVEV come from the germline V gene (reference sequence). J gave up 3 bases and V 6 bases, and 3 bases lay outside the gene matches. This CDR3 comprises 15 residues. In DNA form, the CDR3 reads TGTGCCAGCAGCTTGGGACTAGCGGGAGAAGAGACCCAGTACTTC. Residues: CASSLGLAGEETQYF.

CDR3 in amino acids: CASQLKQGKREAFF. In DNA, the CDR3 is TGTGCCAGCCAGTTAAAACAGGGGAAGCGGGAAGCTTTCTTT. The chain links TRBV27 to TRBJ1-1, with 7 bases aligning to TRBD1. The CDR3 loop spans 14 amino acids. Per the germline V gene, CDR1 is MNHEY and CDR2 is SMNVEV (reference sequence). J lost 8 bases, V lost 8 bases, and 14 bases had no gene match.

The chain is built from TRBV7-9 and TRBJ2-2; D remains ambiguous. With 2 bases removed from V and 5 bases from J, the gap between germline ends came to 12 bases. Germline assignment: CDR1 SEHNR and CDR2 FQNEAQ (reference sequence). The CDR3 loop spans 15 amino acids. The CDR3 DNA follows: TGTGCCAGCAGCTTACATAGTCTGCATACCGGGGAGCTGTTTTTT. It codes for CASSLHSLHTGELFF.

The V and J genes are TRBV11-2 and TRBJ2-2; 12 positions agree with TRBD2. Germline V CDR1 and CDR2: SGHAT, FQNNGV. CDR3 length: 17 amino acids. The ends lost 5 bases at V and 2 bases at J; junction bases unmatched: 6. CDR3 sequence: CASSILAGGINTGELFF. CDR3 bases: TGTGCCAGCAGCATACTAGCGGGGGGCATAAACACCGGGGAGCTGTTTTTT.

The chain couples TRBV11-2 to TRBJ2-3, with 9 bases aligning to TRBD2. Germline V gene data show CDR1 as SGHAT and CDR2 as FQNNGV. This CDR3 contains 17 residues. V shed 3 bases, J shed 3 bases, and the junction held 10 bases outside the gene matches. The chain's CDR3 is CASSFPPGAGGTDTQYF. The CDR3 nucleotides are TGTGCCAGCAGCTTCCCCCCGGGCGCGGGGGGGACAGATACGCAGTATTTT. The full variable domain, in which reference TRBV11-2 and TRBJ2-3 provide the parts outside the CDR3, is EAGVAQSPRYKIIEKRQSVAFWCNPISGHATLYWYQQILGQGPKLLIQFQNNGVVDDSQLPKDRFSAERLKGVDSTLKIQPAKLEDSAVYLCASSFPPGAGGTDTQYFGPGTRLTVL.

This chain connects TRBV5-6 to TRBJ2-7; 8 bases fit TRBD1. CDR3 length equals 16 residues. Losses at the gene ends were 0 bases for V and 3 bases for J; bases not matched to a gene: 8. Per germline, CDR1 SGHDT and CDR2 YYEEEE. The CDR3 reads CASSLERTGRYYEQYF. CDR3 bases: TGTGCCAGCAGCTTGGAACGGACAGGGAGATACTACGAGCAGTACTTC.

The J gene is TRBJ1-1, the V gene TRBV6-1; 7 nucleotides agree with TRBD1. The CDR3 spans 15 residues. In germline, CDR1 is MNHNS, CDR2 SASEGT. Trimming at V came to 1 base and at J to 5 bases, leaving 7 bases not matched to a gene. The CDR3 region is CASSEGRGRWTEAFF. For the CDR3, the DNA is TGTGCCAGCAGTGAAGGAAGGGGGCGCTGGACTGAAGCTTTCTTT.

DNA for the CDR3: TGCGCCAGCAGCCAAGCCTTCGGGACAGGGACCTACGAGCAGTACTTC. Its protein is CASSQAFGTGTYEQYF. The V call is TRBV4-3, the J call TRBJ2-7, with TRBD1 identical over 9 bases. J was trimmed by 2 bases and V by 1 base; bases with no gene match: 6. The germline V gene encodes CDR1 LGHNA and CDR2 YSLEER. The length of the CDR3 is 16 residues.

This clone was detected only a few times. J is TRBJ1-2 and V is TRBV5-4; a weak D match, TRBD1 (6 bases). The V gene lost 6 bases and the J gene lost 8 bases, with 20 bases spanning the gap. CDR1 is SGHNT and CDR2 is YYREEE in the germline V gene (reference sequence). The CDR3 runs 14 residues. The CDR3 is CASNQAGGAGGYTF. In nucleotides, the CDR3 is TGTGCCAGCAACCAAGCGGGGGGCGCGGGAGGCTACACCTTC.

The gene calls are TRBV5-5 and TRBJ2-5; D perhaps matches TRBD2 (6 bases). Germline values: CDR1 SGHKS, CDR2 YYEKEE (reference sequence). Trimming shortened V by 4 bases and J by 5 bases, and 12 bases separated the two germline ends. The CDR3 totals 13 residues. The CDR3 sequence is CASSPGSSETQYF. In nucleotides, the CDR3 is TGTGCCAGCAGCCCCGGGAGCAGCGAGACCCAGTACTTC.

This clone has a single count. The chain joins TRBV5-1 to TRBJ2-2; tentatively, D is TRBD2 (5 bases). The CDR3 is 14 amino acids. V gave up 5 bases and J gave up 6 bases, with 14 bases separating them. Germline V gene sequence: CDR1 SGHRS, CDR2 YFSETQ. This CDR3 reads CASSVSGGAGELFF. The DNA of the CDR3 is TGCGCCAGCAGTGTGTCCGGAGGAGCCGGGGAGCTGTTTTTT.

This clone has just a few counts. The chain has TRBV5-3 and TRBJ1-1, with 7 nucleotides matching TRBD1. TRBV5-3 is an ORF for which the function is uncertain. The trim removed 2 bases at V and 1 base at J, leaving 5 bases unmatched. The CDR3 loop spans 15 amino acids. CDR3 DNA sequence: TGTGCCAGAAGCTTTCAGGGACAGCAGAACACTGAAGCTTTCTTT. Protein: CARSFQGQQNTEAFF.

V and J are TRBV2 and TRBJ2-7; D is uncertain. The V and J ends lost 10 bases and 3 bases respectively, with 13 bases between them. The germline V gene encodes CDR1 SNHLY and CDR2 FYNNEI. This CDR3 contains 12 residues. As DNA, the CDR3 is TGTGCCACCAAACCCCCAGGCTACGAGCAGTACTTC. Protein product: CATKPPGYEQYF.

The chain recombines TRBV6-1 with TRBJ2-7; no clear D gene. This CDR3 region has 13 residues. Germline V gene data show CDR1 as MNHNS and CDR2 as SASEGT. Trimming removed 1 base at V and 2 bases at J, with 6 bases between. The CDR3 bases are TGTGCCAGCAGTGAAGTCAATCCCTACGAGCAGTACTTC. Translation: CASSEVNPYEQYF.

J is TRBJ2-2 and V is TRBV11-3, with D perhaps matching TRBD1 (5 bases). Germline-derived CDR1 and CDR2 are SGHNT and YENEEA. This CDR3 has 14 residues. Trimming took 4 bases from V and 6 from J, leaving 12 bases between them. The CDR3 sequence is CASSSTRVPGELFF. CDR3 nucleotides: TGTGCCAGCAGCTCCACCAGGGTTCCCGGGGAGCTGTTTTTT.

The chain carries TRBV7-6 and TRBJ2-5, with 10 bases matching TRBD1. Trimming cost V 1 base and J 0 bases; bases outside gene matches: 2. Germline V CDR1 and CDR2: SGHVS, FNYEAQ. The CDR3 loop spans 16 amino acids. CDR3 region: CASSLGGTGDQETQYF. The DNA of the CDR3 is TGTGCCAGCAGCTTAGGGGGGACAGGGGACCAAGAGACCCAGTACTTC.

CDR3 in DNA: TGTGCCAGTGGGCCGTGGGGCAATGAAGCTTTCTTT. This encodes CASGPWGNEAFF. This chain uses TRBV19 with TRBJ1-1, with D tentatively TRBD1 (5 bases). Germline V gene lookup returns CDR1 LNHDA and CDR2 SQIVND (reference sequence). The germline V and J ends were trimmed by 8 bases and 7 bases, with 14 bases remaining between them. The CDR3 sequence is 12 residues long.

Notes on this clone: The junction and the germline gene differ at one end; a read error may be behind it. The gene calls are TRBV6-5 and TRBJ1-5; 10 nucleotides line up with TRBD1. Germline V lookup: CDR1 MNHEY, CDR2 SVGAGI. The CDR3 covers 14 residues. The CDR3: CASGTGVNNQPQNF. The CDR3 nucleotides are TGTGCCAGCGGGACAGGGGTTAACAATCAGCCCCAGAATTTT.

This clone was observed a handful of times. The chain recombines TRBV19 with TRBJ1-1, with a possible D match to TRBD1 (6 bases). The CDR3 has 15 residues. Trimming took off 5 bases at V and 0 bases at J, with 13 bases between the two ends. The germline gives CDR1 LNHDA, CDR2 SQIVND (reference sequence). The CDR3 region is CASSDYRVVNTEAFF. The DNA of the CDR3 is TGTGCCAGTAGTGACTACAGGGTGGTGAACACTGAAGCTTTCTTT.